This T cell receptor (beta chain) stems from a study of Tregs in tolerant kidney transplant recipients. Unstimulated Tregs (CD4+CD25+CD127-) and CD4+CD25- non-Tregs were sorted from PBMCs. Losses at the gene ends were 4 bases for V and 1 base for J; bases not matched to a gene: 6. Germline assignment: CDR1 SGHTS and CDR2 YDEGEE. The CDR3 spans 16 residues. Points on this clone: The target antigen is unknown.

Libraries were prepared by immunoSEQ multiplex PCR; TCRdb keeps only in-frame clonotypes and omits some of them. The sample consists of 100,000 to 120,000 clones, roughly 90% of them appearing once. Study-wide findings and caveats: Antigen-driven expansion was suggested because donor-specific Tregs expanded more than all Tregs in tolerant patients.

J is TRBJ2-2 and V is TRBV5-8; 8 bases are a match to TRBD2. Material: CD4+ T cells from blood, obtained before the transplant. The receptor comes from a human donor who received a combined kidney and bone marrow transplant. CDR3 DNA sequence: TGTGCCAGCAGCCGACTTCTAGCGGGGAACACCGGGGAGCTGTTTTTT. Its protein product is CASSRLLAGNTGELFF.